This TCR beta chain was obtained from a study of PD-1 blockade in classical Hodgkin lymphoma. Study-level background: Intravenous delivery of nivolumab at 3 mg/kg to patients occurred every 2 weeks.

V lost 8 bases and J lost 3; bases outside the gene matches: 1. Germline CDR1 is SEHNR and CDR2 is FQNEAQ (reference sequence). This CDR3 region has 12 residues. Sequenced by immunoSEQ multiplex PCR; TCRdb stores in-frame clones only, minus some. The table records 100,000 or so clones, around nine tenths of them present only once. Time point given: cycle 4 day 1 (C4D1), after more than five weeks of nivolumab. Exposure to brentuximab vedotin varied, and each patient had relapsed following autologous stem cell transplantation. In regard to this clone: The antigen remains undetermined.

Study-wide results and limits: TCR diversity at baseline was reported to be reduced in newly diagnosed patients relative to healthy donors. Some patients started nivolumab under 1 year after ASCT, and they were excluded. Similar baseline diversity was found in complete responders and newly diagnosed patients.

The sequencing used peripheral blood mononuclear cells (PBMCs), collected before the fourth cycle of nivolumab. The chain couples TRBV7-9 to TRBJ1-3; 7 bases agree with TRBD1. This receptor was identified in a human donor with classical Hodgkin lymphoma. The CDR3 loop reads CASGDSGNTIYF. The CDR3 DNA follows: TGTGCCAGCGGGGACAGTGGAAACACCATATATTTT.